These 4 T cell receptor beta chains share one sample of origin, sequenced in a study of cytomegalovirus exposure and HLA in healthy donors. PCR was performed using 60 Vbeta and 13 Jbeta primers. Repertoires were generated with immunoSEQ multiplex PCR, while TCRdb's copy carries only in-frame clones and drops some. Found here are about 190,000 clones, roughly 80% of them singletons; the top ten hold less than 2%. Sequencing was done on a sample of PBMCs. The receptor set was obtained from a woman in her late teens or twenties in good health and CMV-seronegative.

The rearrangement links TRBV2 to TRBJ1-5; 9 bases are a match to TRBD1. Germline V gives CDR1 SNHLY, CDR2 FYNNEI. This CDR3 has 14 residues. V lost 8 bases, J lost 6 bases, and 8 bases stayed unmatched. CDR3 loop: CASGGTGGVQPQHF. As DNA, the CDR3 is TGTGCCAGCGGGGGAACAGGGGGCGTTCAGCCCCAGCATTTT.

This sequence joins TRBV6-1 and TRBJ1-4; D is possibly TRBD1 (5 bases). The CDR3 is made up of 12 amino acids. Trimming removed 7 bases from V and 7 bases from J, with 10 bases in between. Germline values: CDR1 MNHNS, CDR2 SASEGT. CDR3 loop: CASNRFSEKLFF. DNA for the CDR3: TGTGCCAGCAACAGGTTTTCTGAAAAACTGTTTTTT.

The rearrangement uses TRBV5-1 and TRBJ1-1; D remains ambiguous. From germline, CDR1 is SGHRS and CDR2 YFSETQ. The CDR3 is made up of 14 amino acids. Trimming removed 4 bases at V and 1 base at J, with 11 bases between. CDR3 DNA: TGCGCCAGCAGCCCGCAACAGACGAACACTGAAGCTTTCTTT. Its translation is CASSPQQTNTEAFF.

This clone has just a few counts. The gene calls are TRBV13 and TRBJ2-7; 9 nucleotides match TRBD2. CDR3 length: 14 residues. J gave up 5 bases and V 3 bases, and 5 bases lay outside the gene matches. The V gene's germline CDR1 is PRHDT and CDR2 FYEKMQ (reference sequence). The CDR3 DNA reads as TGTGCCAGCAGCTTGGCGGGAGGGCCCGACGAGCAGTACTTC. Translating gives CASSLAGGPDEQYF.